This T cell receptor (beta chain) is from a study of immune cell composition in non-small cell lung cancer. Germline CDR1 MNHEY, CDR2 SMNVEV (reference sequence). The V end lost 1 base, the J end lost 0 bases, and 6 bases lay between the germline ends. CDR3 size: 14 residues. Normal lung was taken at the farthest possible site, at least 3 cm from tumour. TCRdb's copy holds only in-frame clones and misses some; the assay was immunoSEQ multiplex PCR. In the table there are 3,000 to 4,500 clones, roughly 81% of which are singletons. Turning to this clone: Antigen specificity is unknown.

Overall study findings and caveats: TIL tumour reactivity correlated with maximal tumour-associated clone frequency in adenocarcinoma.

The sample taken for sequencing was non-adjacent lung tissue. The chain employs TRBV27 and TRBJ2-5; D call uncertain. The origin of this receptor is a human donor with non-small cell lung cancer. For the CDR3, the DNA is TGTGCCAGCAGTTTATATGGCCACCAAGAGACCCAGTACTTC. Its translation: CASSLYGHQETQYF.